This TCR beta chain was documented in a study of shared clonotypes between healthy human individuals (TCRdb year 2020). At the level of the whole study: A few men and a couple of women, aged 18 to 49 years, made up the cohort. Leukapheresis yielded between about 0.85 and 9.5 billion PBMCs per donor. Per donor, three plates each were used for CD4 naive and CD4 memory, two for CD8 naive, and one for CD8 memory. Libraries were prepared and TCR repertoires were sequenced by different laboratories using diverse techniques, in order to increase sequencing depth and limit assay-specific biases. Blood TCR repertoires of roughly five healthy adults were deeply sequenced to estimate repertoire size and the extent of clonotype sharing between individuals. The investigation overall reported the following: Even with the large sequencing depth, rarefaction of the sorted-subset datasets indicated that sequencing was incomplete. Across a few donors, approximately 4.6% of naive CD4, around 3.3% of naive CD8, about 2% of memory CD4, and 0.4% to 0.45% of memory CD8 clonotypes were shared. Naive subsets generally had larger estimated clonotype richness than memory subsets. Pairwise subsampling led to the expectation that sequencing depth would affect the degree of clonotype sharing among donors. Clonotypes shared by all four sorted-subset donors showed higher generation probabilities than non-shared clonotypes. Because the study included only a small number of donors, the genetic and exposure-history diversity represented was limited. Only blood was sampled, and tissue TCR repertoires likely differ from those in blood.

In the case of this clone: Its specific antigen is unknown. Base qualities are not recorded, but no much larger clone differs from it by a single base.

Using the deep immunoSEQ assay, multiplex PCR amplified TCR CDR3 regions from genomic DNA. For each cell subset, the extracted genomic DNA was distributed evenly across all wells of several immunoSEQ 96-well plates, and each plate served as one replicate. For sorted subsets, around 200 ng genomic DNA, equal to tens of thousands of T cell genomes, was loaded into each replicate PCR. Purified libraries were quantified with a Qubit 3.0 fluorometer, sized on a Bioanalyzer 2100, and re-quantified with the KAPA Library Quantification kit. Every immunoSEQ 96-well plate was sequenced on a dedicated single-read 150-cycle Illumina NextSeq 550 flow cell. From the authors' description of their analysis: Because the immunoSEQ output included only junctional sequences and no quality scores, the filtering could not be the same as the filtering used for full-length reads. To assign V/J genes and CDR3, sequences were annotated using PyIR, a Python wrapper for IgBLAST v1.9, with IMGT germline references. Reads were filtered out if the reads had weak V/J assignments (E-value above 1e-6), no CDR3, stop codons, out-of-frame junctions, or ambiguous translated residues. A V3J clonotype was defined by an identical inferred V gene, J gene, and CDR3 amino acid sequence. The percentage overlap between two repertoires was calculated by dividing the number of shared unique clonotypes by the size of the smaller repertoire. Repertoire richness was assessed with RTK rarefaction, the Chao1 estimator, and Recon v2.1 estimates of unobserved clonotypes. Generation probabilities for all TCRbeta clonotypes obtained by the gDNA method from a handful of donors were computed using OLGA. Drawn from immuneACCESS, this table holds only the in-frame rearrangements with V and J called that TCRdb kept. Clones are partly lost; checked studies trace under half to an unresolved V gene and leave the rest unexplained. V and J calls and clone size come straight from that table; D and trimming were deduced from the DNA. The sample table records over a million clones; around 97% of these occur just once. Jointly, the top ten make up over 1% of the sample.

Donors were healthy HIV-negative adults with no recently reported acute infections or vaccinations. Every donor was a Caucasian adult living in Nashville, Tennessee, USA. CD4+ T cells were enriched by magnetic negative selection, after which naive cells were positively selected on CD45RA and the negative fraction was taken as the memory subset. Blood was obtained by leukapheresis, after which PBMCs were separated by Ficoll-Histopaque density gradient centrifugation and cryopreserved in liquid nitrogen vapor phase. Purity and quantity of every magnetically sorted T cell population were checked by analytical flow cytometry. Genomic DNA was isolated from every sorted fraction and measured by UV absorbance on a Nanodrop 2000c. The germline V gene yields MDHEN for CDR1 and SYDVKM for CDR2. The CDR3 measures 16 amino acids from cysteine to phenylalanine. CDR3 DNA only is kept here, 48 bases in frame from base 1. V is clipped by 3 bases and J by 0 bases, and the sequence between their germline boundaries is 12 bases long.

The sample was naive CD4+ T cells sorted from blood. The cell subset or site label for this specimen denotes: CD45RA+ positively selected. The receptor was isolated from a man aged 25-45 years in good health. In this chain, TRBV28 is recombined with TRBJ1-5, with no confident D gene call. The CDR3 here reads CASSFGAFYSNQPQHF. The nucleotide sequence reads TGTGCCAGCAGTTTCGGAGCGTTTTATAGCAATCAGCCCCAGCATTTT. Joined to the reference TRBV28 and TRBJ1-5 proteins, this CDR3 gives the full variable domain: DVKVTQSSRYLVKRTGEKVFLECVQDMDHENMFWYRQDPGLGLRLIYFSYDVKMKEKGDIPEGYSVSREKKERFSLILESASTNQTSMYLCASSFGAFYSNQPQHFGDGTRLSIL.